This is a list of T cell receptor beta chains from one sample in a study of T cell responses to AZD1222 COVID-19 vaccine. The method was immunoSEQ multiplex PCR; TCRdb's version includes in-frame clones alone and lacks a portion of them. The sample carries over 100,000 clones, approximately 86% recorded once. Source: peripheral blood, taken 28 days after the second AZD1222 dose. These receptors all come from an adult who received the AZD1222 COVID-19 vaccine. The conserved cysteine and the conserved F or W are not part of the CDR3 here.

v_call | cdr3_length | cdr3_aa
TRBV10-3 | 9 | AISESNEQF
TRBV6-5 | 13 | ATERQGATNEKLF
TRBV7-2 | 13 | ASSSQAGATDTQY
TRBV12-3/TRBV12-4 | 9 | ASSLRIEAF
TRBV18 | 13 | ASSPPTGDRYGYT
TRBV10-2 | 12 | ASRRGTVNQPQH
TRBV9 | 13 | ASSKHLPGEETQY
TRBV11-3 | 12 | ASSLSGAYNEQF
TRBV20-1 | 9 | SASYRDTQY
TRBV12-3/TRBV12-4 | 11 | ASGMKAGLERF
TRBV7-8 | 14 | ASSPGQGRVWEKLF
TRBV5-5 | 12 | ASSLWGSNYGYT
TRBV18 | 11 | ASSPGRGYGYT
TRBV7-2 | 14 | ASSLRATGGQREQY
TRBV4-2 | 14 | ASSQTGVNSGNTIY
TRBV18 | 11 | ASSQFPDTEAF
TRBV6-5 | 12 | ASSFGQGNQPQH
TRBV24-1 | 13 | ATSDPGRSTDTQY
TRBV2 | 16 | ASSEARTGGAGGNTIY
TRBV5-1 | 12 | ASSGLAGGGEQY
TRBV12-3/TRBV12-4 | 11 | ASSLNVGNTIY
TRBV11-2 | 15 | ASSLPSGGANTGELF
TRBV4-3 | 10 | ASSQDNRGRF
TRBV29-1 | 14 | SVEASLLSGANVLT
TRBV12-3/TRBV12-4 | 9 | ASSLVGTIY
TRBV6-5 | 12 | ASSRDGSNQPQH
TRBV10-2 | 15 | ASSEAGGGGVNTEAF
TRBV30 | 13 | AWSMVAGGGGEQY
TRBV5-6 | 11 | ASSYDRAGRAF
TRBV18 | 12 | ASSPNGGAPEAF
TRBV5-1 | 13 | ASSLRAGVNTEAF
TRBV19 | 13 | ASSILGRTNYGYT
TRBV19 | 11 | ASSWGQGFSYT
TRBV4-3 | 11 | ASSQVQGSPLH
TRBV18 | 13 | ASSLETGSNTEAF
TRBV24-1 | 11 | ATSAGGVETQY
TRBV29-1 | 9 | SAGDRVGYT
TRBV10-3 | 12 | AIGAGTALYGYT
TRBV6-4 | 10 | ASSEGGRRQF
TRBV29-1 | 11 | SGLRVLYNEQF
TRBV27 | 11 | ASRPAAYYGYT
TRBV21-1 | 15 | ASSKRCASFGTGELF
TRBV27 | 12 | AGSSILFLGTQY
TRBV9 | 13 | ASSPLDGRNYGYT
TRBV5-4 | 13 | ASSSSGQRTDTQY
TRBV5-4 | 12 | ASSLRQGQSPLH
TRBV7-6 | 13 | ASSLVTSGGETQY
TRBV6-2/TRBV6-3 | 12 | ASSDFGIYNEQF
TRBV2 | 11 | ASTRGRQETQY
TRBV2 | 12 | ASRADRGNTEAF
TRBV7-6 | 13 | ASSSLTGPSYEQY
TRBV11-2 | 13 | ASSSPRLSPNIQY
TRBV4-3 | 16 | ASSPRLAGRGAKNIQY